A selection of T cell receptor beta chains follows, all from one sample in a study of PD-L1 blockade in urothelial cancer. Using immunoSEQ multiplex PCR, the repertoire was profiled, and TCRdb retains in-frame clones only, with some absent. The sample includes tens of thousands of clones, 84% of them seen just once. Sample: PBMCs, taken around atezolizumab (anti-PD-L1) treatment. The receptors were gathered from a man aged 55 to 70 with urothelial cancer. Both conserved end residues are part of each CDR3. A D gene is named only where the DNA matches it firmly. Size tells how often a clone was seen (once, few, many) or the class of an expanded clone, and some rows leave it out.

CDR3 DNA: TGTGCCAGCAGCGCGGCTAGCACAGATACGCAGTATTTT
CDR3 protein: CASSAASTDTQYF
clone size: -
D gene: -
V gene: TRBV5-4
J gene: TRBJ2-3

CDR3 DNA: TGTGCCAGCAGCTTACGGAGGGCCAGGATGACAGATACGCAGTATTTT
CDR3 protein: CASSLRRARMTDTQYF
clone size: -
D gene: -
V gene: TRBV7-9
J gene: TRBJ2-3

CDR3 DNA: TGCAGCGTTTCAACGGGACAGGGGGCCTACGAGCAGTACTTC
CDR3 protein: CSVSTGQGAYEQYF
clone size: -
D gene: TRBD1
V gene: TRBV29-1
J gene: TRBJ2-7

CDR3 DNA: TGTGCCAGTAGTATGGGCCTCGATACGCAGTATTTT
CDR3 protein: CASSMGLDTQYF
clone size: -
D gene: -
V gene: TRBV19
J gene: TRBJ2-3

CDR3 DNA: TGCGCCAGCAGCCCCGTCGCGGGGGGATCCTACGAGCAGTACTTC
CDR3 protein: CASSPVAGGSYEQYF
clone size: -
D gene: TRBD2
V gene: TRBV5-1
J gene: TRBJ2-7

CDR3 DNA: TGTGCTAGTGCGCAATTCACGGGATACGAGCAGTACTTC
CDR3 protein: CASAQFTGYEQYF
clone size: -
D gene: -
V gene: TRBV12-5
J gene: TRBJ2-7

CDR3 DNA: TGTGCCAGCAGCTTCCAGTACGAGCAGTACTTC
CDR3 protein: CASSFQYEQYF
clone size: -
D gene: -
V gene: TRBV7-9
J gene: TRBJ2-7

CDR3 DNA: TGTGCCAGCAGTTTTACAGGGGGTGAGCAGTACTTC
CDR3 protein: CASSFTGGEQYF
clone size: -
D gene: TRBD1
V gene: TRBV27
J gene: TRBJ2-7

CDR3 DNA: TGTGCCAGCAGCAAAAGTCGACAGGGAGCCTACGAGCAGTACTTC
CDR3 protein: CASSKSRQGAYEQYF
clone size: -
D gene: -
V gene: TRBV21-1
J gene: TRBJ2-7

CDR3 DNA: TGTGCCAGCAGCTTAGCAGGGGGAGGCTACACCTTC
CDR3 protein: CASSLAGGGYTF
clone size: few
D gene: TRBD1
V gene: TRBV13
J gene: TRBJ1-2

CDR3 DNA: TGTGCCAGTAGTATAGATCTATACGGAGAGACCCAGTACTTC
CDR3 protein: CASSIDLYGETQYF
clone size: -
D gene: -
V gene: TRBV19
J gene: TRBJ2-5

CDR3 DNA: TGTGCCAGTAGTATAGATCCCCAGGGGTTGACTGAAGCTTTCTTT
CDR3 protein: CASSIDPQGLTEAFF
clone size: -
D gene: -
V gene: TRBV19
J gene: TRBJ1-1

CDR3 DNA: TGTGCCAGCAGCTTCGCAGGGACAGGGGGGGCAGATACGCAGTATTTT
CDR3 protein: CASSFAGTGGADTQYF
clone size: -
D gene: TRBD1
V gene: TRBV5-5
J gene: TRBJ2-3

CDR3 DNA: TGCGCCAGCAGCGCGAATCCTAGCGGAGGAGGGGATACGCAGTATTTT
CDR3 protein: CASSANPSGGGDTQYF
clone size: -
D gene: TRBD2
V gene: TRBV5-1
J gene: TRBJ2-3

CDR3 DNA: TGTGCCAGTAGCCCCGCGGGGGCTAGCTCTGGAAACACCATATATTTT
CDR3 protein: CASSPAGASSGNTIYF
clone size: -
D gene: -
V gene: TRBV19
J gene: TRBJ1-3

CDR3 DNA: TGTGCCAGCAGCCCACCTCTAGCGGGGGGGCACTACGAGCAGTACTTC
CDR3 protein: CASSPPLAGGHYEQYF
clone size: -
D gene: TRBD2
V gene: TRBV5-5
J gene: TRBJ2-7

CDR3 DNA: TGCGCCAGCACGGGGACTAGCGGGAGAGGGACCGGGGAGCTGTTTTTT
CDR3 protein: CASTGTSGRGTGELFF
clone size: -
D gene: TRBD2
V gene: TRBV5-1
J gene: TRBJ2-2

CDR3 DNA: TGTGCCAGCAGCTCGACAGGGCGTCTATACAATGAGCAGTTCTTC
CDR3 protein: CASSSTGRLYNEQFF
clone size: -
D gene: TRBD1
V gene: TRBV7-8
J gene: TRBJ2-1

CDR3 DNA: TGTGCCAGCAGAAAACAGAGCTCCTACAATGAGCAGTTCTTC
CDR3 protein: CASRKQSSYNEQFF
clone size: -
D gene: -
V gene: TRBV28
J gene: TRBJ2-1

CDR3 DNA: TGTGCCAGCAGCCGAACAGGGTGGTTCACTGAAGCTTTCTTT
CDR3 protein: CASSRTGWFTEAFF
clone size: few
D gene: -
V gene: TRBV7-2
J gene: TRBJ1-1

CDR3 DNA: TGTGCCAGCAGTGAAGCACAGGGAGGGAGCTACGAGCAGTACTTC
CDR3 protein: CASSEAQGGSYEQYF
clone size: -
D gene: -
V gene: TRBV6-1
J gene: TRBJ2-7

CDR3 DNA: TGCGCCAGCAGCTTGGGACAGGCTAATGAAAAACTGTTTTTT
CDR3 protein: CASSLGQANEKLFF
clone size: -
D gene: -
V gene: TRBV5-1
J gene: TRBJ1-4

CDR3 DNA: TGCGCCAGCAGCCCGGGGGACAGGGCCTACGAGCAGTACTTC
CDR3 protein: CASSPGDRAYEQYF
clone size: few
D gene: TRBD1
V gene: TRBV5-1
J gene: TRBJ2-7

CDR3 DNA: TGTGCCAGCAGCTTGAAAGGGGGCACAACTAGCTATGGCTACACCTTC
CDR3 protein: CASSLKGGTTSYGYTF
clone size: -
D gene: TRBD1
V gene: TRBV5-6
J gene: TRBJ1-2

CDR3 DNA: TGTGCCAGCAGTTACTCGAGTTTACAGGGCTACACCTTC
CDR3 protein: CASSYSSLQGYTF
clone size: -
D gene: -
V gene: TRBV6-5
J gene: TRBJ1-2

CDR3 DNA: TGTGCCAGCAGCCCGGGACTAGTTACTAATGAGCAGTTCTTC
CDR3 protein: CASSPGLVTNEQFF
clone size: -
D gene: TRBD2
V gene: TRBV11-2
J gene: TRBJ2-1

CDR3 DNA: TGCGCCAGCAGCCAGGCTAGCGGAGCTCCTTACGAGCAGTACTTC
CDR3 protein: CASSQASGAPYEQYF
clone size: -
D gene: TRBD2
V gene: TRBV4-1
J gene: TRBJ2-7

CDR3 DNA: TGCGCCAGCAGCTTTTCCCCGCCGGGACTGCTTAATGAAAAACTGTTTTTT
CDR3 protein: CASSFSPPGLLNEKLFF
clone size: few
D gene: -
V gene: TRBV5-1
J gene: TRBJ1-4

CDR3 DNA: TGTGCCAGCAGTTCCTGGGACAGGGGGGACGAGCAGTACTTC
CDR3 protein: CASSSWDRGDEQYF
clone size: -
D gene: TRBD1
V gene: TRBV6-5
J gene: TRBJ2-7

CDR3 DNA: TGTGCCAGCAGCTCCCACGACAGGGTTTACACCTTC
CDR3 protein: CASSSHDRVYTF
clone size: -
D gene: -
V gene: TRBV21-1
J gene: TRBJ1-2

CDR3 DNA: TGTGCCAGTAGTATGGGTTTGGCGCTAGCGGGCCAGGATACGCAGTATTTT
CDR3 protein: CASSMGLALAGQDTQYF
clone size: -
D gene: TRBD2
V gene: TRBV19
J gene: TRBJ2-3

CDR3 DNA: TGCGCCAGCGGCGGGGCACTGGATAGCTACGAGCAGTACTTC
CDR3 protein: CASGGALDSYEQYF
clone size: -
D gene: -
V gene: TRBV5-1
J gene: TRBJ2-7

CDR3 DNA: TGCGCCAGCAGCCTCTCCCAGGGTTCCAATGAAAAACTGTTTTTT
CDR3 protein: CASSLSQGSNEKLFF
clone size: -
D gene: -
V gene: TRBV4-3
J gene: TRBJ1-4

CDR3 DNA: TGCGCCAGCAGCTTTAGACTCCAAAGCACAGATACGCAGTATTTT
CDR3 protein: CASSFRLQSTDTQYF
clone size: -
D gene: -
V gene: TRBV5-1
J gene: TRBJ2-3

CDR3 DNA: TGTGCCAGCTCACCACTTGAGGGGGCAGGGAACACTGAAGCTTTCTTT
CDR3 protein: CASSPLEGAGNTEAFF
clone size: -
D gene: TRBD1
V gene: TRBV18
J gene: TRBJ1-1

CDR3 DNA: TGTGCCATCGGACGGGCTAGCAGAAACATTCAGTACTTC
CDR3 protein: CAIGRASRNIQYF
clone size: -
D gene: -
V gene: TRBV28
J gene: TRBJ2-4

CDR3 DNA: TGTGCCAGCAGTTTCGGTGAGAGATCCTACAATGAGCAGTTCTTC
CDR3 protein: CASSFGERSYNEQFF
clone size: -
D gene: -
V gene: TRBV27
J gene: TRBJ2-1

CDR3 DNA: TGTGCCAGCAGTATACAGGGGGCGTACAATGAGCAGTTCTTC
CDR3 protein: CASSIQGAYNEQFF
clone size: -
D gene: TRBD1
V gene: TRBV27
J gene: TRBJ2-1

CDR3 DNA: TGTGCCAGCAGCCCCTCGGGGGACAGCTCCTACGAGCAGTACTTC
CDR3 protein: CASSPSGDSSYEQYF
clone size: -
D gene: -
V gene: TRBV7-6
J gene: TRBJ2-7

CDR3 DNA: TGTGCCAGCAGATCAGGGCGTGAGACCCAGTACTTC
CDR3 protein: CASRSGRETQYF
clone size: -
D gene: -
V gene: TRBV28
J gene: TRBJ2-5